This T cell receptor beta chain was documented in a study of T cell responses to AZD1222 COVID-19 vaccine. General study findings and limits: The peak T cell response came first, and repertoires were sampled only after it. Only a handful of AZD1222 recipients tested seropositive at baseline.

This table comes from immunoSEQ multiplex PCR, and its TCRdb copy is limited to in-frame clones, with some not included. The sample carries roughly 99,000 clones, about nine tenths recorded once. Of note for this clone: Its target is unknown.

The trim removed 5 bases at V and 4 bases at J, leaving 10 bases unmatched. This CDR3 comprises 17 residues. Per the germline V gene, CDR1 is SEHNR and CDR2 is FQNEAQ (reference sequence). Some second doses came at about 4 weeks and others at about 12 weeks; these were pooled. V and J are TRBV7-9 and TRBJ2-1; 11 bases are shared with TRBD2. The specimen comprised peripheral blood, sampled 28 days after the second AZD1222 dose. The source of this sequence is an adult who received the AZD1222 COVID-19 vaccine. CDR3 in amino acids: CASSPRGTSGGYNEQFF. The CDR3 DNA is TGTGCCAGCAGCCCCAGGGGAACTAGCGGGGGATACAATGAGCAGTTCTTC.